This T cell receptor (beta chain) was obtained from a study of blood T cell repertoires in COVID-19. Study as a whole: The United States, Italy and Spain supplied acute and convalescent COVID-19 samples. Sources were T cells, B-cell-depleted T cells, or PBMCs; the material itself was cDNA or gDNA.

Germline CDR1 and CDR2: SGHDT and YYEEEE. The CDR3 runs 18 residues. V trimming: 0 bases; J trimming: 4 bases; junction bases outside the gene matches: 9. In the original workflow: Scientists estimated how many nucleated cells there were by amplifying reference gene primers. Assay: immunoSEQ multiplex PCR; the TCRdb copy retains only in-frame clones and omits some. V, J and clone size derive from that table, while D and trimming were established from the DNA sequence. The repertoire holds about 150,000 clones, with roughly 81% as singletons. Sample: PBMCs or T cells enriched from blood (not recorded which). This chain links TRBV5-6 with TRBJ1-6, with 8 positions matching TRBD1. The TCR was taken from a woman in her fifties or sixties with acute COVID-19. The CDR3 DNA reads as TGTGCCAGCAGCTTGGGGGCTCTCGGGACAGGTTATAATTCACCCCTCCACTTT. Translating it yields CASSLGALGTGYNSPLHF.